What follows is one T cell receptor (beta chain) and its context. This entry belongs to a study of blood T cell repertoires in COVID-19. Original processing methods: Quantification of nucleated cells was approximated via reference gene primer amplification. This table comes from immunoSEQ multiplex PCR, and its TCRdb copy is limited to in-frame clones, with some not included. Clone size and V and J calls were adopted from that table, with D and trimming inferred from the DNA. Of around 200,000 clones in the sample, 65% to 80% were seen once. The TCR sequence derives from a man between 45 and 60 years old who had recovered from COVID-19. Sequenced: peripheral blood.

The CDR3: CAWRLQGATEAFF. For the CDR3, the DNA is TGTGCCTGGAGATTACAGGGTGCCACTGAAGCTTTCTTT. The rearrangement links TRBV30 to TRBJ1-1; a weak D match, TRBD1 (6 bases). Germline-derived CDR1 and CDR2 are GTSNPN and SVGIG (reference sequence). V shed 3 bases and J shed 4 bases, with 12 bases lying between them. The CDR3 is 13 residues long.